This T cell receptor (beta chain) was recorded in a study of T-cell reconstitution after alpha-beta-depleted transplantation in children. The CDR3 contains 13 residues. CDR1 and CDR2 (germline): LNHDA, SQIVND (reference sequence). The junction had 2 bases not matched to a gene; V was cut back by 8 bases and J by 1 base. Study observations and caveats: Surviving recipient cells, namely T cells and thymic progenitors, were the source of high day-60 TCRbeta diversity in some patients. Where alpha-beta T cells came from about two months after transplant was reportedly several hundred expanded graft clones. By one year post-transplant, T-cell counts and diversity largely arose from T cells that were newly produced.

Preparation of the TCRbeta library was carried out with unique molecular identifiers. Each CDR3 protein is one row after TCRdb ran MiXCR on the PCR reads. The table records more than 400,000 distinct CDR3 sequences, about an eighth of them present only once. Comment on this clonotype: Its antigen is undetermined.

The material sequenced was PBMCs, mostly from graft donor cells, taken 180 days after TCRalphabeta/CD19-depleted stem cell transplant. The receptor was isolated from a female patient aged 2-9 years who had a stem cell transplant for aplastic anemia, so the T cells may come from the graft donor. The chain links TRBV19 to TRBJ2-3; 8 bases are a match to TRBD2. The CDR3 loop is CASEAGGTDTQYF. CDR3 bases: TGTGCCAGTGAAGCGGGAGGCACAGATACGCAGTATTTT.